This note documents a single TCR beta chain sequence. The data belong to a study of blood T cell repertoires in COVID-19. Trimming pared 2 bases from V and 2 bases from J, leaving 9 bases between. There are 14 residues in the CDR3. Per germline, CDR1 SNHLY and CDR2 FYNNEI. The repertoire was sequenced with immunoSEQ multiplex PCR; TCRdb's copy has only in-frame clones and lacks some. The sample has about 300,000 clones, more than 75% seen once; the top ten hold roughly a tenth. The clonotype originates from a woman between 18 and 29 years old who had recovered from COVID-19. Sequenced sample: PBMCs or T cells enriched from blood (not recorded which). V gene TRBV2 combines with J gene TRBJ1-2, with a weak D call TRBD1 (5 bases). The CDR3 reads CASSELTANYGYTF. CDR3 DNA: TGTGCCAGCAGTGAACTGACAGCCAACTATGGCTACACCTTC.